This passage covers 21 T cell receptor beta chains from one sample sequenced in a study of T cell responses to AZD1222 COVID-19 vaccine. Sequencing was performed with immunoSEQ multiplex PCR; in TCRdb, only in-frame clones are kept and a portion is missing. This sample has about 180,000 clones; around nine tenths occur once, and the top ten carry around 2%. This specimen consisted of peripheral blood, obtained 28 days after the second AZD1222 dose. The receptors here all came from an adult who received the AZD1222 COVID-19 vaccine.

CDR3 loop: CASSLRAGSSTDTQYF. For the CDR3, the DNA is TGTGCCAGTAGCCTTCGGGCGGGCTCTAGCACAGATACGCAGTATTTT. This chain connects TRBV19 to TRBJ2-3, with a tentative D call TRBD2 (5 bases). This CDR3 is 16 amino acids long. V gave up 6 bases and J gave up 0 bases, with 16 bases separating them. Germline V gene lookup returns CDR1 LNHDA and CDR2 SQIVND (reference sequence).

The chain's CDR3 is CASSIGELGKTQYF. The CDR3 DNA reads as TGTGCCAGCAGCATAGGGGAACTCGGAAAGACCCAGTACTTC. The chain has TRBV11-2 and TRBJ2-5; the D gene is possibly TRBD1 (5 bases). The CDR3 has 14 amino acids. The V end was cut by 5 bases, the J end by 6 bases, with 16 bases between. CDR1 is SGHAT, CDR2 FQNNGV, per germline.

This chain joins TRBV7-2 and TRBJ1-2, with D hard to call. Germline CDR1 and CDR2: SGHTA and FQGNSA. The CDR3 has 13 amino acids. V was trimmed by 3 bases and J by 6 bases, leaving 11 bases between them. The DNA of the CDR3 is TGTGCCAGCAGCTTTTCGGGGTTCAATGGCTACACCTTC. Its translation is CASSFSGFNGYTF.

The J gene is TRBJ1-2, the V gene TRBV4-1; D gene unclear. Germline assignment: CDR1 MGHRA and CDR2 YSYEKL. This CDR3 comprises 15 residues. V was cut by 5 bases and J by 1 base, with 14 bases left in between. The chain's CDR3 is CASSSWGGDNYGYTF. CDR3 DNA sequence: TGCGCCAGCAGCTCTTGGGGAGGAGATAACTATGGCTACACCTTC.

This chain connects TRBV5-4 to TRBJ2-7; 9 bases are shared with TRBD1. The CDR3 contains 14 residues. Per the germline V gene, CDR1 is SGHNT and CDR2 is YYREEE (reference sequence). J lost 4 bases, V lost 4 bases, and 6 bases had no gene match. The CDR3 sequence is CASSPGTGQYEQYF. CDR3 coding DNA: TGTGCCAGCAGCCCTGGGACAGGGCAATACGAGCAGTACTTC. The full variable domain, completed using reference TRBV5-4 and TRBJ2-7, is ETGVTQSPTHLIKTRGQQVTLRCSSQSGHNTVSWYQQALGQGPQFIFQYYREEENGRGNFPPRFSGLQFPNYSSELNVNALELDDSALYLCASSPGTGQYEQYFGPGTRLTVT.

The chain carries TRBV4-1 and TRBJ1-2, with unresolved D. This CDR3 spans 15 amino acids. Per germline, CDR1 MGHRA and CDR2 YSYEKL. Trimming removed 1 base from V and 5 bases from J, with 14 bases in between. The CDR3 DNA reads TGCGCCAGCAGCCAAGGGCCGGACCTCCTTTATGGCTACACCTTC. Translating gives CASSQGPDLLYGYTF.

The CDR3 coding sequence is TGTGCCAGCAGCCGGGACGGTCAGCCCCAGCATTTT. Its translation is CASSRDGQPQHF. The J gene is TRBJ1-5, the V gene TRBV7-9; D possibly corresponds to TRBD1 (5 bases). Germline lookup yields CDR1 SEHNR and CDR2 FQNEAQ (reference sequence). Trimming stripped 5 bases from V and 6 bases from J, with 8 bases between. The CDR3 is 12 amino acids.

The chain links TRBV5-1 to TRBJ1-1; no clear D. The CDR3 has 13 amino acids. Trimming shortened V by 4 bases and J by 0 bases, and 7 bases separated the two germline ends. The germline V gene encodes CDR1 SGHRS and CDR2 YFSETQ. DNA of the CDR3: TGCGCCAGCAGCCTACAAATGAACACTGAAGCTTTCTTT. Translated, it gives CASSLQMNTEAFF.

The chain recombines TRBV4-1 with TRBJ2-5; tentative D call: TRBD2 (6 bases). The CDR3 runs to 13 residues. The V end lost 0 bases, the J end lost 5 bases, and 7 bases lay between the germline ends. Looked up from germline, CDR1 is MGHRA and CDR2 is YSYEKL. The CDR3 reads CASSQDLAETQYF. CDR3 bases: TGCGCCAGCAGCCAAGATCTAGCGGAGACCCAGTACTTC.

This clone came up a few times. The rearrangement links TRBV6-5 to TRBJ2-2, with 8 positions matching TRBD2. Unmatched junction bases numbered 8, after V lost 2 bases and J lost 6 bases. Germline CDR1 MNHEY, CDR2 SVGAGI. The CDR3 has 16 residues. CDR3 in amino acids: CASSYGPGGPAGELFF. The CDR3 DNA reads TGTGCCAGCAGTTACGGGCCGGGGGGGCCCGCCGGGGAGCTGTTTTTT.

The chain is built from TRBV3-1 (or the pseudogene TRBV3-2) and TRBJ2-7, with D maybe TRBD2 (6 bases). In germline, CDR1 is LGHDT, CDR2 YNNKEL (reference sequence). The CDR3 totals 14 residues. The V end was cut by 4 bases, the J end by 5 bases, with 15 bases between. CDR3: CASSRRGCGHEQYF. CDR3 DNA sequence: TGTGCCAGCAGCCGGAGGGGATGTGGCCACGAGCAGTACTTC.

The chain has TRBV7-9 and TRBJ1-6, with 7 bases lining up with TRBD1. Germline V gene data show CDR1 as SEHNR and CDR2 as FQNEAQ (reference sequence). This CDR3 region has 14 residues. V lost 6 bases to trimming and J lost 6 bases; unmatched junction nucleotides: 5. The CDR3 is CASSLRQGNSPLHF. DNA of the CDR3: TGTGCCAGCAGTCTAAGACAGGGTAATTCACCCCTCCACTTT. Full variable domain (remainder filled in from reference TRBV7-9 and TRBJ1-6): DTGVSQNPRHKITKRGQNVTFRCDPISEHNRLYWYRQTLGQGPEFLTYFQNEAQLEKSRLLSDRFSAERPKGSFSTLEIQRTEQGDSAMYLCASSLRQGNSPLHFGNGTRLTVT.

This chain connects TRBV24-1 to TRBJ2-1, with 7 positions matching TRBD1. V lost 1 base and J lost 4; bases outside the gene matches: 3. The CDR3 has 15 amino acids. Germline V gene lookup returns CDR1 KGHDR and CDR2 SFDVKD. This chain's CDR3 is CATSDFRGTYNEQFF. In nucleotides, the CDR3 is TGTGCCACCAGTGATTTCAGGGGGACATACAATGAGCAGTTCTTC.

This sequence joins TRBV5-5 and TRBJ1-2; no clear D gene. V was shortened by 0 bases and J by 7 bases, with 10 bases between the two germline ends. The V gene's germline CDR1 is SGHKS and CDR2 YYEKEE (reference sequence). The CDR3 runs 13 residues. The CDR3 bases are TGTGCCAGCAGCTTGGATCCGTCGATTGGCTACACCTTC. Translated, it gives CASSLDPSIGYTF.

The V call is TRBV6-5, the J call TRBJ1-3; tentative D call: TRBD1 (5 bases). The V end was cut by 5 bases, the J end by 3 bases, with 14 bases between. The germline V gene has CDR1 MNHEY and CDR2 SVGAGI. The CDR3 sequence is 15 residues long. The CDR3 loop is CASSRQPANGNTIYF. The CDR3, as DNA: TGTGCCAGCAGTCGACAGCCGGCCAATGGAAACACCATATATTTT.

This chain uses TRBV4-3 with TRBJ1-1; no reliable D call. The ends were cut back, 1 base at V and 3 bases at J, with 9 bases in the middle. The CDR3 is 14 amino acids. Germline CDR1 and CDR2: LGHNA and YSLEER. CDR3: CASSQGGRDTEAFF. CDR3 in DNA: TGCGCCAGCAGCCAAGGGGGTAGGGACACTGAAGCTTTCTTT.

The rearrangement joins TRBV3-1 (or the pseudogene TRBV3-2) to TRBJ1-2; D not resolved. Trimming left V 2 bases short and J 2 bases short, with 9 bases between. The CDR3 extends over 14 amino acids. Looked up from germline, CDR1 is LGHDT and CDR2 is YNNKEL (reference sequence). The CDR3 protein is CASSQRTANYGYTF. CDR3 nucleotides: TGTGCCAGCAGCCAACGTACAGCAAACTATGGCTACACCTTC.

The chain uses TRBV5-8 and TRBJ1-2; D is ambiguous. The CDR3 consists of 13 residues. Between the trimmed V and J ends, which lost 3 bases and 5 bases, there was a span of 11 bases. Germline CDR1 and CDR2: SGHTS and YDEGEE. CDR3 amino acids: CASSSPAGYGYTF. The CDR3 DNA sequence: TGTGCCAGCAGCTCGCCGGCGGGGTATGGCTACACCTTC. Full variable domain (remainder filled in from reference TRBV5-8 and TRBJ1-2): EAGVTQSPTHLIKTRGQQATLRCSPISGHTSVYWYQQALGLGLQFLLWYDEGEERNRGNFPPRFSGRQFPNYSSELNVNALELEDSALYLCASSSPAGYGYTFGSGTRLTVV.

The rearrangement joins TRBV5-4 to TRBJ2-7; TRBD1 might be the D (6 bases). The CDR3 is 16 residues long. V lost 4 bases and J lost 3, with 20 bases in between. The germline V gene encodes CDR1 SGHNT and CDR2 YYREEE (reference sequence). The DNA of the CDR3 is TGTGCCAGCAGCCCCAACAGTTTAGGACAGAACTACGAGCAGTACTTC. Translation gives CASSPNSLGQNYEQYF.

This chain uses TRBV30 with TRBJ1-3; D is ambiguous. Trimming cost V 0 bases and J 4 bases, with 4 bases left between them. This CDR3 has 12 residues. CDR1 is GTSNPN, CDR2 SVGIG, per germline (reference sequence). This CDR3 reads CAWSVQGNTIYF. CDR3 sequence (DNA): TGTGCCTGGAGTGTACAGGGAAACACCATATATTTT.

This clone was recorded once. The CDR3 sequence: CASSQSLASYEQYF. The CDR3 nucleotides are TGTGCCAGCTCACAGTCACTAGCGTCGTACGAGCAGTACTTC. The chain carries TRBV18 and TRBJ2-7; TRBD2 matches at 7 bases. The ends lost 4 bases at V and 4 bases at J; junction bases unmatched: 7. The CDR3 spans 14 residues. In germline, CDR1 is KGHSH, CDR2 LQKENI. The variable domain in full, with the rest retrieved from reference TRBV18 and TRBJ2-7, is NAGVMQNPRHLVRRRGQEARLRCSPMKGHSHVYWYRQLPEEGLKFMVYLQKENIIDESGMPKERFSAEFPKEGPSILRIQQVVRGDSAAYFCASSQSLASYEQYFGPGTRLTVT.